The clone carrying this TCR beta chain has a count of ten or more. In germline, CDR1 is KGHDR, CDR2 SFDVKD. The CDR3 totals 13 residues. V was pared by 5 bases and J by 5 bases, with 2 bases of the junction left unmatched. These data originate in a study of regulatory T cells in long-lasting Graves disease. The sample's time point: newly diagnosed GD, antithyroid drugs for less than 3 months. The TCR library was made from RNA that had been extracted from PBMCs in TRIzol. It was an endocrinology department in Xi'an, China, that provided the patients. For TCR beta, libraries came from iRepertoire HTBI primers and Arm-PCR of CDR3 regions. One entry per CDR3 protein results from TCRdb running MiXCR on the multiplex PCR reads. Of 420,000 or so distinct CDR3 sequences listed, around 15% are singletons. The same data also went into a second study, on T cells in Graves' hyperthyroidism and ophthalmopathy. From that report: In patients aged 18 to 65, hyperthyroidism was newly diagnosed, with duration under 2 months. The study used the HTBI primer set for a first-round RT-PCR of the TCR CDR3. The blood repertoire included most of the expanded thyroid clonotypes above 0.001.

V usage is TRBV24-1 and J usage is TRBJ2-7, with TRBD1 identical over 10 bases. The origin of this receptor is a woman younger than 35 with Graves disease. This specimen was peripheral blood mononuclear cells (PBMCs), taken at new diagnosis, from a patient treated with antithyroid drugs. The CDR3 sequence: CATSGDRGDEQYF. CDR3 bases: TGTGCCACCAGTGGGGACAGGGGTGACGAGCAGTACTTC.